The T cell receptor beta chain under discussion was sequenced for a study of blood T cell repertoires in COVID-19. Background on the study: Acute and convalescent COVID-19 specimens originated in the United States, Italy and Spain.

Participants were aged about 18 to 100 years, lived in around 25 US areas, and enrolled virtually. Resolution of symptoms, clearance, or two negative PCRs was present in recovered Cohort 3 donors. Study processing details: Reference gene primers were amplified, and this amplification served to estimate nucleated cell counts. Clones were sequenced by immunoSEQ multiplex PCR, and TCRdb holds only the in-frame ones, with some missing. V and J calls plus clone size are reproduced from that table; the DNA served to infer D and trimming. Counted here are over 200,000 clones, about 89% occurring once; the ten biggest clones make up 8.8%. V shed 6 bases, J shed 6 bases, and the junction held 4 bases outside the gene matches. The CDR3 runs 15 residues. CDR1 is SNHLY and CDR2 is FYNNEI in the germline V gene.

The sample comprised PBMCs or T cells enriched from blood (not recorded which). This chain links TRBV2 with TRBJ2-1, with 14 bases identical to TRBD2. The TCR originated in a man aged 35 to 55 who had recovered from COVID-19. CDR3 sequence reads: CASRRLAGGGNEQFF. CDR3 sequence (DNA): TGTGCCAGCAGGAGACTAGCGGGAGGGGGCAATGAGCAGTTCTTC.